Listed below are T cell receptor beta chains from one sample, sequenced in a study of CD4 T cells in relation to SARS-CoV-2 and coronaviruses. Their antigen targets remain unknown. TCRdb keeps only in-frame clones here, not all; method: immunoSEQ multiplex PCR. Seen here are 9,500 to 12,000 clones, 80% to 90% observed once, and the top ten hold approximately 15%. What was sequenced was CD4+ T cells from PBMCs, cultured in vitro. All receptors derive from a human donor in good health. Both conserved end residues are part of each CDR3. D genes are given only for firm matches. Clone size is shown for a subset of rows, as once, few, many or a class of expanded clone.

v_call: TRBV23-1; j_call: TRBJ2-5; clone_size: .; d_call: TRBD2; cdr3_aa: CASSQSTVAGVKETQYF; cdr3_nt: TGCGCCAGCAGTCAATCGACGGTAGCGGGAGTAAAAGAGACCCAGTACTTC
v_call: TRBV9; j_call: TRBJ1-2; clone_size: .; d_call: .; cdr3_aa: CASSAPSGGVKGIEAKGYTF; cdr3_nt: TGTGCCAGCAGCGCACCGAGCGGGGGGGTTAAAGGAATCGAAGCGAAGGGCTACACCTTC
v_call: TRBV2; j_call: TRBJ2-7; clone_size: .; d_call: .; cdr3_aa: CASSGQGDYEQYF; cdr3_nt: TGTGCCAGCAGCGGGCAGGGTGACTACGAGCAGTACTTC
v_call: TRBV7-2; j_call: TRBJ2-1; clone_size: .; d_call: .; cdr3_aa: CASSLRGYEQFF; cdr3_nt: TGTGCCAGCAGCCTTAGGGGGTATGAGCAGTTCTTC
v_call: TRBV2; j_call: TRBJ2-7; clone_size: .; d_call: TRBD1; cdr3_aa: CASSPNRGVGEQYF; cdr3_nt: TGTGCCAGCAGTCCTAACAGGGGGGTTGGGGAGCAGTACTTC
v_call: TRBV7-9; j_call: TRBJ1-6; clone_size: few; d_call: .; cdr3_aa: CASSFGAGRSPLHF; cdr3_nt: TGTGCCAGCAGCTTTGGGGCAGGGAGGTCACCCCTCCACTTT
v_call: TRBV25-1; j_call: TRBJ2-1; clone_size: .; d_call: TRBD2; cdr3_aa: CASSVGGRAVEQFF; cdr3_nt: TGTGCCAGCAGTGTTGGCGGGAGGGCCGTTGAGCAGTTCTTC
v_call: TRBV2; j_call: TRBJ2-3; clone_size: .; d_call: TRBD2; cdr3_aa: CATTAGSGTDTQYF; cdr3_nt: TGTGCCACCACAGCGGGGAGCGGCACAGATACGCAGTATTTT
v_call: TRBV9; j_call: TRBJ2-2; clone_size: .; d_call: TRBD1; cdr3_aa: CASSVEGGATWELFF; cdr3_nt: TGTGCCAGCAGCGTAGAAGGGGGCGCGACTTGGGAGCTGTTTTTT
v_call: TRBV4-1; j_call: TRBJ2-3; clone_size: .; d_call: TRBD1; cdr3_aa: CASSQVGTGWDTQYF; cdr3_nt: TGCGCCAGCAGCCAAGTCGGGACAGGGTGGGATACGCAGTATTTT
v_call: TRBV5-4; j_call: TRBJ1-1; clone_size: .; d_call: .; cdr3_aa: CASSLGTGRDTEAFF; cdr3_nt: TGTGCCAGCAGCTTGGGAACAGGTAGGGACACTGAAGCTTTCTTT
v_call: TRBV3-1/TRBV3-2; j_call: TRBJ2-4; clone_size: .; d_call: .; cdr3_aa: CASSRNRVGVGNIQYF; cdr3_nt: TGTGCCAGCAGCCGAAACAGGGTTGGGGTCGGAAACATTCAGTACTTC
v_call: TRBV6-2/TRBV6-3; j_call: TRBJ1-5; clone_size: few; d_call: TRBD1; cdr3_aa: CASSSTGGKNQPQHF; cdr3_nt: TGTGCCAGCAGTTCCACAGGGGGGAAGAATCAGCCCCAGCATTTT
v_call: TRBV7-2; j_call: TRBJ1-4; clone_size: .; d_call: .; cdr3_aa: CASSLGGTNEKLFF; cdr3_nt: TGTGCCAGCAGCTTGGGAGGGACTAATGAAAAACTGTTTTTT
v_call: TRBV6-5; j_call: TRBJ1-2; clone_size: few; d_call: TRBD1; cdr3_aa: CASSYTGDVGYGYTF; cdr3_nt: TGTGCCAGCAGTTACACAGGGGATGTCGGCTATGGCTACACCTTC
v_call: TRBV5-1; j_call: TRBJ2-7; clone_size: .; d_call: TRBD2; cdr3_aa: CASSPSPGLAGGYEQYF; cdr3_nt: TGCGCCAGCAGCCCGAGCCCCGGGCTAGCGGGGGGTTACGAGCAGTACTTC
v_call: TRBV5-1; j_call: TRBJ1-2; clone_size: .; d_call: .; cdr3_aa: CASSLDPDTTYGYTF; cdr3_nt: TGCGCCAGCAGCTTGGATCCCGACACCACCTATGGCTACACCTTC
v_call: TRBV21-1; j_call: TRBJ2-5; clone_size: .; d_call: .; cdr3_aa: CASSKAFPSAGGTQYF; cdr3_nt: TGTGCCAGCAGCAAAGCGTTCCCTAGCGCGGGGGGGACCCAGTACTTC
v_call: TRBV11-2; j_call: TRBJ2-7; clone_size: .; d_call: TRBD1; cdr3_aa: CASSLGDRLYEQYF; cdr3_nt: TGTGCCAGCAGCCTGGGGGACAGGCTCTACGAGCAGTACTTC
v_call: TRBV5-4; j_call: TRBJ2-7; clone_size: .; d_call: .; cdr3_aa: CASSLGYEQYF; cdr3_nt: TGTGCCAGCAGCTTGGGTTACGAGCAGTACTTC